These 25 T cell receptor beta chains share one sample of origin, sequenced in a study of blood T cell repertoires in COVID-19. Profiling relied on immunoSEQ multiplex PCR, and the TCRdb table lists in-frame clones only, not all of them. The table lists 140,000 or so clones, 80% to 90% of them singletons. Sample: peripheral blood. The receptors stem from a woman aged 55 to 70 with active COVID-19.

Here the CDR3 reads CSASGGTPNTEAFF. Written as DNA, the CDR3 is TGCAGTGCCAGTGGCGGGACCCCGAACACTGAAGCTTTCTTT. The chain links TRBV20-1 to TRBJ1-1; possible D gene TRBD1, 5 bases. Looked up from germline, CDR1 is DFQATT and CDR2 is SNEGSKA (reference sequence). Trimming left V 6 bases short and J 1 base short, with 15 bases between. The CDR3 sequence is 14 residues long.

The gene calls are TRBV7-9 and TRBJ1-5; D not certain. V lost 2 bases and J 3 bases, leaving 5 bases between the germline ends. Germline values: CDR1 SEHNR, CDR2 FQNEAQ (reference sequence). The CDR3 sequence is 13 residues long. CDR3 sequence (DNA): TGTGCCAGCAGCTTAAGCTCCAATCAGCCCCAGCATTTT. Its translation is CASSLSSNQPQHF.

The chain links TRBV3-1 (or the pseudogene TRBV3-2) to TRBJ2-1; 8 bases are a match to TRBD1. Germline trimming cut 5 bases from V and 6 bases from J; bases unmatched to any gene: 12. Germline values: CDR1 LGHDT, CDR2 YNNKEL (reference sequence). This CDR3 is 16 amino acids long. CDR3: CASSFMTGVSSNEQFF. The CDR3 DNA follows: TGTGCCAGCAGCTTCATGACAGGGGTTTCATCCAATGAGCAGTTCTTC.

The genes are TRBV6-6 and TRBJ2-3; no clear D. The CDR3 is 13 residues long. Germline V gene lookup returns CDR1 MNHNY and CDR2 SVGAGI (reference sequence). V lost 1 base, J lost 0 bases, and 2 bases lay in between. The CDR3, as DNA: TGTGCCAGCAGTTACTTAAGCACAGATACGCAGTATTTT. This gives the protein CASSYLSTDTQYF.

The rearrangement uses TRBV6-2 or TRBV6-3 and TRBJ2-2; D uncertain. The CDR3 length is 16 residues. The V gene lost 2 bases and the J gene lost 8 bases, with 18 bases spanning the gap. The germline CDR1 and CDR2 sequences are MNHEY and SVGEGT. The CDR3 DNA is TGTGCCAGCAGTTACAACCCGGTCGGTAGATCGGGGGAGCTGTTTTTT. This translates into CASSYNPVGRSGELFF.

V usage is TRBV12-3 or TRBV12-4 and J usage is TRBJ1-3; D gene uncertain. The CDR3 has 13 residues. The V end was cut by 3 bases, the J end by 2 bases, with 5 bases between. This CDR3 reads CASSFGAGNTIYF. The CDR3 bases are TGTGCCAGCAGTTTCGGAGCTGGAAACACCATATATTTT.

The chain is built from TRBV5-1 and TRBJ1-2; a weak D match, TRBD1 (5 bases). Germline CDR1 reads SGHRS; CDR2 reads YFSETQ. CDR3 size: 15 residues. V was cut by 0 bases and J by 2 bases, with 11 bases left in between. CDR3 coding DNA: TGCGCCAGCAGCTTGGCCTTCGACAGAAACTATGGCTACACCTTC. Translated, it gives CASSLAFDRNYGYTF.

The chain couples TRBV28 to TRBJ2-7, with TRBD1 matching 8 bases. The CDR3 extends over 15 amino acids. The V segment lost 2 bases and the J segment 7 bases; nucleotides outside the gene matches: 10. Germline assignment: CDR1 MDHEN and CDR2 SYDVKM. The DNA of the CDR3 is TGTGCCAGCAGTTTAAACCGGGACAGGAAAAGGGAGCAGTACTTC. It yields the protein CASSLNRDRKREQYF.

This rearrangement joins TRBV11-2 to TRBJ1-3; D perhaps matches TRBD1 (6 bases). Germline V gives CDR1 SGHAT, CDR2 FQNNGV. Trimming removed 4 bases at V and 5 bases at J, with 9 bases between. This CDR3 is built from 13 residues. CDR3 sequence reads: CASSSDRRNTIYF. The CDR3 bases are TGTGCCAGCAGCTCGGACAGAAGAAACACCATATATTTT.

This rearrangement joins TRBV4-1 to TRBJ2-1, with 8 bases that match TRBD2. The CDR3 covers 15 residues. Germline V gene data show CDR1 as MGHRA and CDR2 as YSYEKL. With V trimmed by 3 bases and J by 3 bases, 4 bases remained unmatched. CDR3 sequence: CASSQDLAGYNEQFF. The CDR3 DNA is TGCGCCAGCAGCCAGGACCTAGCGGGCTACAATGAGCAGTTCTTC.

The chain uses TRBV6-2 or TRBV6-3 and TRBJ2-5; 11 nucleotides match TRBD2. This CDR3 contains 16 residues. Germline lookup yields CDR1 MNHEY and CDR2 SVGEGT. With V trimmed by 5 bases and J by 4 bases, 9 bases remained unmatched. CDR3 coding DNA: TGTGCCAGCAGTCGTGCGACTAGCGGGATCCCAGAGACCCAGTACTTC. It is translated as CASSRATSGIPETQYF.

The chain has TRBV9 and TRBJ1-6; TRBD1 aligns across 7 bases. CDR1 and CDR2 from the germline V gene are SGDLS and YYNGEE. Losses at the gene ends were 4 bases for V and 8 bases for J; bases not matched to a gene: 12. There are 16 residues in the CDR3. CDR3 bases: TGTGCCAGCAGCCCGACATGGGACAGTGGCTATTCACCCCTCCACTTT. Amino acid sequence: CASSPTWDSGYSPLHF.

The rearrangement uses TRBV27 and TRBJ2-6; a possible D gene is TRBD1 (5 bases). CDR3 size: 17 residues. Germline V lookup: CDR1 MNHEY, CDR2 SMNVEV (reference sequence). Trimming left V 9 bases short and J 0 bases short, with 18 bases between. The CDR3 nucleotides are TGTGCCAGTGCCCTAGGACAACGAAGCTCTGGGGCCAACGTCCTGACTTTC. Translation: CASALGQRSSGANVLTF.

V is TRBV7-2 and J is TRBJ2-5; 9 nucleotides agree with TRBD1. V lost 4 bases to trimming and J lost 9 bases; unmatched junction nucleotides: 6. This CDR3 spans 13 amino acids. Germline values: CDR1 SGHTA, CDR2 FQGNSA. CDR3 protein: CASSSGQGRAQYF. In DNA form, the CDR3 reads TGTGCCAGCAGCTCCGGACAGGGGAGGGCCCAGTACTTC.

This clone was observed once. The chain uses TRBV7-9 and TRBJ1-1; D remains ambiguous. This CDR3 is built from 14 residues. Per the germline V gene, CDR1 is SEHNR and CDR2 is FQNEAQ (reference sequence). The ends were cut back, 2 bases at V and 11 bases at J, with 18 bases in the middle. The CDR3 nucleotides read TGTGCCAGCAGCTTAAAAGATGGGGTGGGGAGCGCTTTCTTT. Translated: CASSLKDGVGSAFF.

This clone was picked up a small number of times. The CDR3 is CAWSWMRNEQYF. The CDR3 DNA sequence: TGTGCCTGGAGCTGGATGAGGAACGAGCAGTACTTC. The chain uses TRBV30 and TRBJ2-7, with D uncertain. V lost 3 bases and J 5 bases, leaving 11 bases between the germline ends. The length of the CDR3 is 12 residues. Germline-derived CDR1 and CDR2 are GTSNPN and SVGIG (reference sequence).

The chain carries TRBV4-3 and TRBJ2-3; no clear D gene. CDR1 and CDR2 (germline): LGHNA, YSLEER. V dropped 0 bases and J dropped 2 bases, with 12 bases sitting between them. The CDR3 sequence is 16 residues long. In nucleotides, the CDR3 is TGCGCCAGCAGCCAAGACGATGCGGCAAACACAGATACGCAGTATTTT. It codes for CASSQDDAANTDTQYF.

This clone was counted a few times. This rearrangement joins TRBV4-3 to TRBJ2-1; 11 nucleotides line up with TRBD2. This CDR3 is built from 16 residues. Trimming cost V 4 bases and J 7 bases; bases outside gene matches: 9. The germline gives CDR1 LGHNA, CDR2 YSLEER. CDR3 in DNA: TGCGCCAGCAGCCCGGGACTAGCGGCTTTTTTGAATGAGCAGTTCTTC. Translating it yields CASSPGLAAFLNEQFF.

J is TRBJ2-1 and V is TRBV7-9, with D uncertain. Germline V gives CDR1 SEHNR, CDR2 FQNEAQ (reference sequence). The CDR3 is made up of 15 amino acids. The V end was cut by 0 bases, the J end by 3 bases, with 9 bases between. The CDR3 nucleotides read TGTGCCAGCAGCTTAGCTCAGACTTTCTACAATGAGCAGTTCTTC. Protein: CASSLAQTFYNEQFF. The entire variable domain, with the rest obtained from reference TRBV7-9 and TRBJ2-1, is as follows: DTGVSQNPRHKITKRGQNVTFRCDPISEHNRLYWYRQTLGQGPEFLTYFQNEAQLEKSRLLSDRFSAERPKGSFSTLEIQRTEQGDSAMYLCASSLAQTFYNEQFFGPGTRLTVL.

The chain uses TRBV6-5 and TRBJ2-7, with 9 bases matching TRBD1. J lost 4 bases, V lost 6 bases, and 4 bases had no gene match. This CDR3 has 13 amino acids. CDR1 is MNHEY, CDR2 SVGAGI, per germline. The CDR3 here is CASSWDRAYEQYF. The CDR3 DNA reads TGTGCCAGCAGCTGGGACAGGGCGTACGAGCAGTACTTC.

The V and J genes are TRBV11-2 and TRBJ1-4; D is uncertain. Trimming stripped 2 bases from V and 0 bases from J, with 16 bases between. There are 18 residues in the CDR3. Per the germline V gene, CDR1 is SGHAT and CDR2 is FQNNGV. CDR3 protein: CASSLKLAGTATNEKLFF. The CDR3 DNA reads as TGTGCCAGCAGCTTAAAGTTGGCCGGAACAGCAACTAATGAAAAACTGTTTTTT.

The gene calls are TRBV19 and TRBJ1-2; D gene uncertain. Germline CDR1 and CDR2: LNHDA and SQIVND (reference sequence). The CDR3 length is 14 residues. Trimming pared 0 bases from V and 9 bases from J, leaving 14 bases between. CDR3 region: CASSIDGGSTSYTF. As DNA, the CDR3 is TGTGCCAGTAGTATAGATGGTGGTAGTACCAGCTACACCTTC.

The chain couples TRBV29-1 to TRBJ2-3; 7 nucleotides align to TRBD2. Germline-derived CDR1 and CDR2 are SQVTM and ANQGSEA. Unmatched junction bases numbered 11, after V lost 5 bases and J lost 6 bases. CDR3 size: 14 residues. The DNA for the CDR3 is TGCAGCGTTAGGTTGCTAGCGGTGATGGATACGCAGTATTTT. Translating it yields CSVRLLAVMDTQYF.

The chain couples TRBV28 to TRBJ2-6; D perhaps matches TRBD1 (5 bases). The germline V and J ends were trimmed by 4 bases and 0 bases, with 13 bases remaining between them. Germline lookup yields CDR1 MDHEN and CDR2 SYDVKM. The CDR3 sequence is 17 residues long. CDR3 bases: TGTGCCAGCAGTTGGAGACAGACCAGCTCTGGGGCCAACGTCCTGACTTTC. It translates to CASSWRQTSSGANVLTF. Supplemented by reference TRBV28 and TRBJ2-6, the full variable domain reads DVKVTQSSRYLVKRTGEKVFLECVQDMDHENMFWYRQDPGLGLRLIYFSYDVKMKEKGDIPEGYSVSREKKERFSLILESASTNQTSMYLCASSWRQTSSGANVLTFGAGSRLTVL.

The rearrangement links TRBV7-9 to TRBJ1-1; D remains unclear. This CDR3 contains 15 residues. The V gene's germline CDR1 is SEHNR and CDR2 FQNEAQ (reference sequence). Trimming stripped 5 bases from V and 0 bases from J, with 13 bases between. The CDR3 DNA is TGTGCCAGCAGCCCGAACCTTGGAGTGAACACTGAAGCTTTCTTT. It encodes CASSPNLGVNTEAFF.